The present TCR beta chain was sequenced within a study of T cells in Graves' hyperthyroidism and ophthalmopathy. Overall study: Prior to any treatment, at the point of initial diagnosis, peripheral blood was collected.

The CDR3 length is 20 residues. The V segment lost 0 bases and the J segment 4 bases; nucleotides outside the gene matches: 14. CDR1 MGHRA and CDR2 YSYEKL come from the germline V gene. The CDR3 regions of TCR beta were amplified from RNA transcripts. Using the HTBI primer set, a first-round RT-PCR was run on the TCR CDR3. TCRdb independently ran MiXCR on the multiplex PCR reads; one entry per CDR3 protein. The sample lists roughly 630,000 distinct CDR3 sequences; approximately 14% were seen once. Over 18 months, lack of ophthalmopathy progression marked Graves' hyperthyroidism as stable. On the basis of clinical symptoms, serum thyroxine and TRAb, thyroid ultrasound and orbital computed tomography, diagnoses were made. The authors obtained PBMCs from around 10 ml of fresh peripheral blood. A single count supports this clonotype.

The sequence came from a woman in her twenties or thirties with Graves' hyperthyroidism. V and J are TRBV4-1 and TRBJ2-3, with 12 bases that match TRBD2. The specimen was blood. The CDR3 reads CASSQEVDGAGLAGADTQYF. CDR3 nucleotide sequence: TGCGCCAGCAGCCAAGAGGTCGACGGTGCGGGACTAGCGGGCGCAGATACGCAGTATTTT.